This T cell receptor (beta chain) was recorded in a study of graft-versus-host responses after intestinal transplantation. Here immunoSEQ multiplex PCR was the method, and the copy in TCRdb shows in-frame clones only, minus some. The table has about 90,000 clones, approximately 92% seen once; the top ten hold around 1.1%. On this clone itself: Its target is unknown.

CDR3 length: 14 residues. Germline loops: CDR1 MDHEN, CDR2 SYDVKM. V was cut by 2 bases and J by 1 base, with 9 bases left in between. This TCR came from a human donor who was the organ donor for an intestinal transplant. This material consisted of unstimulated CD8+ T cells sorted from spleen or lymph node cells, taken before transplant. The V gene is TRBV28, the J gene TRBJ2-7, with D unresolved. CDR3 sequence (DNA): TGTGCCAGCAGTTTAGTACAGCTTTCCTACGAGCAGTACTTC. This translates into CASSLVQLSYEQYF.